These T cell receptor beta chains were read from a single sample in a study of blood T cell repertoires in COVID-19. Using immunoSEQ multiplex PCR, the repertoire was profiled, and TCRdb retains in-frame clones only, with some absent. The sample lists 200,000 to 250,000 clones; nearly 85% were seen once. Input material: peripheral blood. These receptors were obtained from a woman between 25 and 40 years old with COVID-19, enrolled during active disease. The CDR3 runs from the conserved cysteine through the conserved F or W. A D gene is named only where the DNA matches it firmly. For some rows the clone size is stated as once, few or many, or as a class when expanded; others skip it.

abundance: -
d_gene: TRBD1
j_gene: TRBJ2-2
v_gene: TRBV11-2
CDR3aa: CASSADREYTGELFF
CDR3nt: TGTGCCAGCAGCGCAGACAGGGAGTACACCGGGGAGCTGTTTTTT

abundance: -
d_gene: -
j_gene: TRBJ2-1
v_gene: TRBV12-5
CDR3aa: CASGYGDEQFF
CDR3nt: TGTGCTAGTGGTTACGGGGATGAGCAGTTCTTC

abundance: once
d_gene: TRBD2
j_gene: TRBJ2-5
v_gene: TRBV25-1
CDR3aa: CASSFPTSGGRRETQYF
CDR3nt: TGTGCCAGCAGCTTCCCGACTAGCGGGGGGAGGAGAGAGACCCAGTACTTC

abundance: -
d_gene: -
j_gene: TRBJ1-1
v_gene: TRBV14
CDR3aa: CASSPGWDTEAFF
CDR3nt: TGTGCCAGCAGCCCCGGGTGGGACACTGAAGCTTTCTTT

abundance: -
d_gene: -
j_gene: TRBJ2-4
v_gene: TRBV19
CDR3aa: CASSLTGSWKNIQYF
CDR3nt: TGTGCCAGTAGCCTCACAGGGAGTTGGAAAAACATTCAGTACTTC

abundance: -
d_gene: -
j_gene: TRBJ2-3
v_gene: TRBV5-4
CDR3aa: CASSSEDSPSTDTQYF
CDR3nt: TGTGCCAGCAGCTCTGAGGACAGTCCGAGCACAGATACGCAGTATTTT

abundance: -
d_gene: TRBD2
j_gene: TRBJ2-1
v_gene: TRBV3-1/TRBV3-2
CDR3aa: CASSTGLLSTEQFF
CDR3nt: TGTGCCAGCAGCACGGGACTACTGTCAACTGAGCAGTTCTTC

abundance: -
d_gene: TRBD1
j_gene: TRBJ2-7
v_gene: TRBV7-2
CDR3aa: CASSSGDRGVDEQYF
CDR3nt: TGTGCCAGCAGCTCGGGGGACAGGGGGGTCGACGAGCAGTACTTC

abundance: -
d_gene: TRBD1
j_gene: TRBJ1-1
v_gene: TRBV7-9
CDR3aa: CASRGQGANTEAFF
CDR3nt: TGTGCCAGCAGGGGACAGGGAGCGAACACTGAAGCTTTCTTT

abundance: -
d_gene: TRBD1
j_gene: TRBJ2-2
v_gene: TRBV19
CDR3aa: CASSDRVIPGELFF
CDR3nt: TGTGCCAGTAGCGACAGGGTGATACCCGGGGAGCTGTTTTTT

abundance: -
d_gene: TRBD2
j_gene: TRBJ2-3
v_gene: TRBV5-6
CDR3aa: CASSQRFAGVVYTQYF
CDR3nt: TGTGCCAGCAGCCAGCGGTTTGCGGGAGTAGTATATACGCAGTATTTT

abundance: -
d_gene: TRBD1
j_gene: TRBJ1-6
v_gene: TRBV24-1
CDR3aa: CATSDPRTGEFHNSPLHF
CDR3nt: TGTGCCACCAGTGATCCCCGGACAGGGGAGTTCCATAATTCACCCCTCCACTTT

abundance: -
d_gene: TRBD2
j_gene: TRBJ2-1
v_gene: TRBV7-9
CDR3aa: CASSLIRDLNSGRADEQFF
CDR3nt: TGTGCCAGCAGCTTGATCCGGGACCTCAATAGCGGGAGGGCGGATGAGCAGTTCTTC

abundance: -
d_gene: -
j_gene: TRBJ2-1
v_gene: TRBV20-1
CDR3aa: CSARANEQFF
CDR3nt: TGCAGTGCCAGGGCCAATGAGCAGTTCTTC

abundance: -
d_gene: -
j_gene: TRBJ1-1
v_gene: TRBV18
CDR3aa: CASSPLMGRQNTEAFF
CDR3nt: TGTGCCAGCTCACCACTAATGGGGAGACAGAACACTGAAGCTTTCTTT

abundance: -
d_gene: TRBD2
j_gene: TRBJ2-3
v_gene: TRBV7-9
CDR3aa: CASSPGVREGTQYF
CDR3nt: TGTGCCAGCAGCCCCGGTGTCAGGGAGGGTACGCAGTATTTT

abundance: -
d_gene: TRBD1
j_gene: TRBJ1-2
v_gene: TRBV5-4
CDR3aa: CASSSTGDYGYTF
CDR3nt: TGTGCCAGCAGCTCGACAGGGGACTATGGCTACACCTTC

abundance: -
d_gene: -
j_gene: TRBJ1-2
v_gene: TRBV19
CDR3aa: CASRTQGNYGYTF
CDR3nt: TGTGCCAGTAGGACCCAGGGTAACTATGGCTACACCTTC

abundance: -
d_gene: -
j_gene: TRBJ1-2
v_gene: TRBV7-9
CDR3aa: CASSFPRGLDYGYTF
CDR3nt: TGTGCCAGCAGCTTTCCGAGAGGGTTGGACTATGGCTACACCTTC

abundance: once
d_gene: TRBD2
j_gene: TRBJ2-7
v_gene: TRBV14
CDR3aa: CASSQVASGRTYEQYF
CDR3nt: TGTGCCAGCAGCCAAGTGGCGAGCGGGAGGACCTACGAGCAGTACTTC

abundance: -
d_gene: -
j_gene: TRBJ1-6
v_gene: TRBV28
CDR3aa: CASSPRGGSYNSPLHF
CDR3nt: TGTGCCAGCAGTCCTAGGGGGGGGTCCTATAATTCACCCCTCCACTTT

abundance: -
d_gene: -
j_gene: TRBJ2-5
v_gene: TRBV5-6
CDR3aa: CASSLISGETQYF
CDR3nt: TGTGCCAGCAGCTTAATTTCCGGGGAGACCCAGTACTTC

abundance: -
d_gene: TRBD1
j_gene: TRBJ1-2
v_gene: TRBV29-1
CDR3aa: CSGGQGGGGYTF
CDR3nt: TGCAGCGGAGGACAGGGAGGAGGGGGCTACACCTTC

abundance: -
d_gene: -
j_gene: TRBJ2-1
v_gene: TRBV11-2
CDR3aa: CASSLQGLTYNEQFF
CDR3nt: TGTGCCAGCAGCTTACAGGGTTTGACCTACAATGAGCAGTTCTTC

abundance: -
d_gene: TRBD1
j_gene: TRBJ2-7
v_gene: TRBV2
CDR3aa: CASSEAWTGGNYEQYF
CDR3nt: TGTGCCAGCAGTGAAGCTTGGACAGGGGGAAACTACGAGCAGTACTTC

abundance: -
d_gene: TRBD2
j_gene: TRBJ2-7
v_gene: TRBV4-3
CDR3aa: CASSQRAGSYEQYF
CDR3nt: TGCGCCAGCAGCCAGAGAGCGGGGTCCTACGAGCAGTACTTC

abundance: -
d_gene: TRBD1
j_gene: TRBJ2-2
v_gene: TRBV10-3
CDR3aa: CAISARGEGTGGTGELFF
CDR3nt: TGTGCCATCAGTGCCAGAGGGGAGGGGACAGGGGGGACCGGGGAGCTGTTTTTT

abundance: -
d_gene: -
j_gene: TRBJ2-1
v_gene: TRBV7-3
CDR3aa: CASSVDSSRSSYNEQFF
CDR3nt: TGTGCCAGCAGCGTAGATTCTAGCAGGAGCTCCTACAATGAGCAGTTCTTC

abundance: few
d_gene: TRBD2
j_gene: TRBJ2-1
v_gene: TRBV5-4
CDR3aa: CASSLVFSGRASYNEQFF
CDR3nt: TGTGCCAGCAGCTTGGTTTTTAGCGGGAGGGCCAGCTACAATGAGCAGTTCTTC

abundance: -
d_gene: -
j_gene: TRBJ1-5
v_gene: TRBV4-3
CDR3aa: CASSQDRRAENQPQHF
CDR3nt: TGCGCCAGCAGCCAAGATAGGAGGGCAGAGAATCAGCCCCAGCATTTT

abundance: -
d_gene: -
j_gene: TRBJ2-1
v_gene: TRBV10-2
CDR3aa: CASSATIREQFF
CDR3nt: TGCGCCAGCAGTGCTACGATCCGTGAGCAGTTCTTC

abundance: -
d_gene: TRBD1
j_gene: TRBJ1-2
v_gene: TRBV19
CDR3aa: CATQTFRTGSDGYTF
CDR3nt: TGTGCCACCCAAACGTTCCGGACAGGGTCGGATGGCTACACCTTC

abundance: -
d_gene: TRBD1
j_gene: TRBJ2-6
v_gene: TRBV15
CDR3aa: CATSRDDRGQGRANVLTF
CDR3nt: TGTGCCACCAGCAGAGATGACAGGGGGCAAGGTCGGGCCAACGTCCTGACTTTC

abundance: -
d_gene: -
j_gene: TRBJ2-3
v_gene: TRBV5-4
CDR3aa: CASSWPDSGTDTQYF
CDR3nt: TGTGCCAGCAGCTGGCCTGATTCTGGCACAGATACGCAGTATTTT

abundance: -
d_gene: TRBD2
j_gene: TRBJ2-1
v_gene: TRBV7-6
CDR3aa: CASSLGTAGGSNEQFF
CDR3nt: TGTGCCAGCAGCTTAGGTACAGCGGGGGGCTCCAATGAGCAGTTCTTC

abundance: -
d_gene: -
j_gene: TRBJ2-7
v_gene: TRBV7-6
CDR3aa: CASSPTGTFYEQYF
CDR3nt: TGTGCCAGCAGCCCCACCGGGACTTTCTACGAGCAGTACTTC

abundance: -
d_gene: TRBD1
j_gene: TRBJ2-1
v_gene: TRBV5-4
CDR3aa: CASSPTGDEQFF
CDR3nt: TGTGCCAGCAGCCCAACAGGGGATGAGCAGTTCTTC

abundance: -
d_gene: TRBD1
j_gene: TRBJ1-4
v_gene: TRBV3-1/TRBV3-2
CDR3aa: CASSHPGTVREKLFF
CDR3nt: TGTGCCAGCAGCCACCCCGGGACAGTGCGTGAAAAACTGTTTTTT

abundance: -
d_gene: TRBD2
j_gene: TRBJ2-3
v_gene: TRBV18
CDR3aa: CASSHSGTKDTQYF
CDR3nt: TGTGCCAGCTCACATTCCGGGACTAAAGATACGCAGTATTTT

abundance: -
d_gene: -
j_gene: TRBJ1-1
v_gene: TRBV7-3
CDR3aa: CASSLTPRNTEAFF
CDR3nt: TGTGCCAGCAGCTTAACGCCGAGGAACACTGAAGCTTTCTTT

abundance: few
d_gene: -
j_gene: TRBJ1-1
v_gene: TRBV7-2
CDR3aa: CASSRGRTAFF
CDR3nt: TGTGCCAGCAGCCGGGGGAGGACGGCTTTCTTT

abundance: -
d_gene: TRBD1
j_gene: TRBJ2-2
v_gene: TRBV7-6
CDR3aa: CASSVSLGQGGRLAGELFF
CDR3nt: TGTGCCAGCAGCGTATCCTTAGGACAGGGTGGAAGATTGGCCGGGGAGCTGTTTTTT

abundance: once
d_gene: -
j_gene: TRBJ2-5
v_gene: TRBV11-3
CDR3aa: CASSPGDRWSETQYF
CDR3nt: TGTGCCAGCAGCCCAGGGGACCGCTGGTCGGAGACCCAGTACTTC

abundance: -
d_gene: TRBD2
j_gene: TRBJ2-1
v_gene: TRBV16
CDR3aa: CASSQISGSRLEQFF
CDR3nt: TGTGCCAGCAGCCAAATTAGCGGGAGTCGTCTTGAGCAGTTCTTC

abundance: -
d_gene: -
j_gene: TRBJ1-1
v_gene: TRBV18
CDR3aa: CASSPAQGKNTEAFF
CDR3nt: TGTGCCAGCTCACCGGCGCAGGGGAAGAACACTGAAGCTTTCTTT

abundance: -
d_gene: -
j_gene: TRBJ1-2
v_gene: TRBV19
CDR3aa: CASSTSAGYYGYTF
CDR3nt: TGTGCCAGTAGTACTTCGGCAGGGTACTATGGCTACACCTTC

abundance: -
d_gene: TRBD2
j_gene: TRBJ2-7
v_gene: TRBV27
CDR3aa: CASSQTRTSGSHEQYF
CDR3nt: TGTGCCAGCAGTCAAACGAGGACTAGCGGGAGCCACGAGCAGTACTTC

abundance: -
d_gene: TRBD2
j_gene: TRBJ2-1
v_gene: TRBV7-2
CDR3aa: CASSLVAETSGRPINEQFF
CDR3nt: TGTGCCAGCAGCTTAGTGGCTGAGACTAGCGGGAGGCCCATTAATGAGCAGTTCTTC

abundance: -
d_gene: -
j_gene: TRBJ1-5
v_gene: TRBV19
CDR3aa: CASSPSGGGVVREPQHF
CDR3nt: TGTGCCAGTAGCCCCTCAGGAGGAGGGGTAGTGAGGGAGCCCCAGCATTTT

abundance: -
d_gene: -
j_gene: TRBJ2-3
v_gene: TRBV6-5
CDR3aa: CASSKQGTDTQYF
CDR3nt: TGTGCCAGCAGTAAGCAGGGCACAGATACGCAGTATTTT